These T cell receptor beta chains were read from a single sample in a study of T cell changes during pregnancy in multiple sclerosis. The protocol was immunoSEQ multiplex PCR, while the TCRdb copy is restricted to in-frame clones and leaves out a portion. The sample comprises just under 35,000 clones, roughly 88% of which are singletons, and approximately 4.5% rests with the top ten. The input for sequencing was peripheral blood, taken in the second trimester of pregnancy. The receptors shown here come from a female donor in good health, enrolled as a control in a pregnancy study. Each CDR3 is given with its conserved first and last residue. D genes are given only for firm matches. Not all rows give a size; the values are once, few, many and, for expanded clones, a class.

NA,NA,TRBJ2-5,TRBV11-2,TGTGCCAGCAGGGGTCTGGTTTCGGGGACTCGCTCACAAGAGACCCAGTACTTC,CASRGLVSGTRSQETQYF
NA,TRBD1,TRBJ2-7,TRBV5-1,TGCGCCAGCAGCCTAAGGGGACAGGTCCCCTCCTACGAGCAGTACTTC,CASSLRGQVPSYEQYF
NA,TRBD1,TRBJ2-3,TRBV19,TGTGCCAGTACTTTAGGACAGGGGCAACTTGCAGATACGCAGTATTTT,CASTLGQGQLADTQYF
NA,TRBD1,TRBJ2-6,TRBV6-1,TGTGCCAGCAGCGAACAGGGGGATGGGGCCAACGTCCTGACTTTC,CASSEQGDGANVLTF
NA,TRBD2,TRBJ2-2,TRBV13,TGTGCCAGCAGCCCGGGACTAGCGGGGTCAAACACCGGGGAGCTGTTTTTT,CASSPGLAGSNTGELFF
NA,NA,TRBJ1-2,TRBV18,TGTGCCAGCTCACGTACTACTATCTATGGCTACACCTTC,CASSRTTIYGYTF
NA,NA,TRBJ2-7,TRBV6-4,TGTGCCAGCCCGGCGGGCCAAGCAGGATACGAGCAGTACTTC,CASPAGQAGYEQYF
NA,NA,TRBJ2-7,TRBV15,TGTGCCACCAGCAGCGACTACCGCTCCTACGAGCAGTACTTC,CATSSDYRSYEQYF
NA,NA,TRBJ2-1,TRBV2,TGTGCCAGCGGGTCGAGAGGAACCTACAATGAGCAGTTCTTC,CASGSRGTYNEQFF
once,TRBD2,TRBJ2-2,TRBV5-5,TGTGCCAGCAGCATCCGGACTAGCGGGGGGGCCGACACCGGGGAGCTGTTTTTT,CASSIRTSGGADTGELFF
once,TRBD2,TRBJ2-7,TRBV9,TGTGCCAGCAGCGTAGCGGGAGGGGGGGGGCGCGACGAGCAGTACTTC,CASSVAGGGGRDEQYF
NA,TRBD1,TRBJ2-2,TRBV11-2,TGTGCCAGCAGCTCAGCCAAGACAGGGTTCGCCGGGGAGCTGTTTTTT,CASSSAKTGFAGELFF
NA,NA,TRBJ2-7,TRBV18,TGTGCCAGCTCACCCCCCAGGCTCTCCTACGAGCAGTACTTC,CASSPPRLSYEQYF
NA,TRBD1,TRBJ1-2,TRBV19,TGTGCCAGTAGTATCCAAGACAGGGGCGAAGGCTACACCTTC,CASSIQDRGEGYTF
once,NA,TRBJ1-1,TRBV4-1,TGCGCCAGCAGCCAAGATTGGGGGGGGCTGACTGAAGCTTTCTTT,CASSQDWGGLTEAFF
NA,NA,TRBJ2-1,TRBV5-1,TGCGCCAGCAGCTCCCAGGGGTTTGAGCAGTTCTTC,CASSSQGFEQFF
NA,TRBD2,TRBJ2-7,TRBV9,TGTGCCAGCAGCGTAGGGGGCGGGAGGGGCGAGCAGTACTTC,CASSVGGGRGEQYF
once,NA,TRBJ1-5,TRBV9,TGTGCCAGCAGCGTAACGAGGGAATCTAGCAATCAGCCCCAGCATTTT,CASSVTRESSNQPQHF
NA,TRBD2,TRBJ2-1,TRBV5-1,TGCGCCAGCAGCTCCCTAGCGGGAGCGGGGGAGCAGTTCTTC,CASSSLAGAGEQFF
NA,NA,TRBJ2-4,TRBV5-1,TGCGCCAGCAGCCTAATTGAACAGGGTCCCCAAAACATTCAGTACTTC,CASSLIEQGPQNIQYF
NA,NA,TRBJ1-2,TRBV28,TGTGCCAGCAGTTCGAACCAGGGCCAGGGCTACACCTTC,CASSSNQGQGYTF
NA,TRBD1,TRBJ1-2,TRBV27,TGTGCCAGCAGAGAGAGCCGGGACAGGGGATCTGGCTACACCTTC,CASRESRDRGSGYTF
NA,NA,TRBJ2-7,TRBV7-9,TGTGCCAGCAGCTTACCACAGGGTAGGAAGAGCTCCTACGAGCAGTACTTC,CASSLPQGRKSSYEQYF
once,TRBD1,TRBJ1-2,TRBV9,TGTGCCAGCAGCGTAGGAACAGGGGGCTCTTGGGGCTACACCTTC,CASSVGTGGSWGYTF
NA,TRBD2,TRBJ2-1,TRBV27,TGTGCCAGCAGTCTACGACTAGCGGGAGGGCCGGCGCAGTTCTTC,CASSLRLAGGPAQFF
NA,TRBD2,TRBJ2-7,TRBV13,TGTGCCAGCAGCCCTAGCGGGGCGGGCGAGCAGTACTTC,CASSPSGAGEQYF
NA,NA,TRBJ2-2,TRBV10-1,TGCGCCAGCAACCCAGACAGGCCGACCGGGGAGCTGTTTTTT,CASNPDRPTGELFF
once,TRBD2,TRBJ2-7,TRBV18,TGTGCCAGCTCACCGGCTTTTAGCGGGCCCCCGGGGGACTTC,CASSPAFSGPPGDF
NA,NA,TRBJ2-2,TRBV6-4,TGTGCCAGCAGTGATAAGGGGGAAAACACCGGGGAGCTGTTTTTT,CASSDKGENTGELFF
NA,TRBD1,TRBJ2-5,TRBV29-1,TGCAGCGTTGTAACCCCCACCGGGACAGGGTATCGAGAGACCCAGTACTTC,CSVVTPTGTGYRETQYF
NA,TRBD1,TRBJ1-2,TRBV6-6,TGTGCCAGCAGTTACCAACAGGGGCCGAGTGGCTACACCTTC,CASSYQQGPSGYTF
NA,TRBD2,TRBJ2-7,TRBV5-6,TGTGCCAGCAGCTCCCCCAGGCTAGCGGGCACCATTCCCATGGGTGAGCAGTACTTC,CASSSPRLAGTIPMGEQYF
NA,TRBD2,TRBJ2-1,TRBV9,TGTGCCAGCAGCAATGTAGCGGGAGGGCCGATGAATGAGCAGTTCTTC,CASSNVAGGPMNEQFF